Following are 5 T cell receptor beta chains from one sample sequenced in a study of blood T cell repertoires in COVID-19. The assay was immunoSEQ multiplex PCR, and TCRdb's table has in-frame clones only and misses some. Counted here are roughly 250,000 clones, about 88% occurring once; the ten biggest clones make up around 2.2%. The sample taken for sequencing was peripheral blood. These receptors were taken from a woman aged 40 to 49 who had recovered from COVID-19.

This clone was observed once. The J gene is TRBJ2-2, the V gene TRBV19; D possibly corresponds to TRBD2 (6 bases). The V end was cut by 6 bases, the J end by 2 bases, with 10 bases between. CDR3 length: 14 amino acids. In germline, CDR1 is LNHDA, CDR2 SQIVND (reference sequence). DNA for the CDR3: TGTGCCAGTAGGGGACTTCCAAACACCGGGGAGCTGTTTTTT. Encoded protein: CASRGLPNTGELFF.

The chain has TRBV30 and TRBJ2-4, with unresolved D. Germline V gives CDR1 GTSNPN, CDR2 SVGIG (reference sequence). The CDR3 contains 14 residues. Deletions cut 0 bases from V and 0 bases from J, with 6 bases between. CDR3 protein: CAWSVTIAKNIQYF. DNA of the CDR3: TGTGCCTGGAGTGTCACTATAGCCAAAAACATTCAGTACTTC.

The J gene is TRBJ2-1, the V gene TRBV4-1; the match to TRBD2 covers 13 bases. Losses at the gene ends were 3 bases for V and 1 base for J; bases not matched to a gene: 15. Germline CDR1 reads MGHRA; CDR2 reads YSYEKL. The CDR3 loop spans 21 amino acids. CDR3 in amino acids: CASSHPSATSGGAVSYNEQFF. As DNA, the CDR3 is TGCGCCAGCAGCCATCCTTCTGCCACTAGCGGGGGGGCCGTATCCTACAATGAGCAGTTCTTC.

The chain carries TRBV19 and TRBJ1-4; D is possibly TRBD1 (6 bases). Trimming shortened V by 3 bases and J by 6 bases, and 14 bases separated the two germline ends. This CDR3 spans 15 amino acids. Germline V gene sequence: CDR1 LNHDA, CDR2 SQIVND (reference sequence). CDR3 amino acids: CASSIWGTTHEKLFF. The CDR3 coding sequence is TGTGCCAGTAGTATTTGGGGGACAACCCATGAAAAACTGTTTTTT.

The table lists this clone with a count of one. V usage is TRBV7-2 and J usage is TRBJ2-3; 12 nucleotides line up with TRBD2. CDR1 and CDR2 (germline): SGHTA, FQGNSA. The CDR3 length is 18 residues. J was trimmed by 6 bases and V by 5 bases; bases with no gene match: 15. CDR3 sequence reads: CASSPLAGGGGRRDTQYF. CDR3 nucleotides: TGTGCCAGCAGCCCCCTAGCGGGAGGGGGCGGTAGGAGGGATACGCAGTATTTT. Supplemented by reference TRBV7-2 and TRBJ2-3, the full variable domain reads GAGVSQSPSNKVTEKGKDVELRCDPISGHTALYWYRQSLGQGLEFLIYFQGNSAPDKSGLPSDRFSAERTGGSVSTLTIQRTQQEDSAVYLCASSPLAGGGGRRDTQYFGPGTRLTVL.